The T cell receptor (beta chain) under discussion was sequenced for a study of blood T cell repertoires in COVID-19. The overall study: Sample material is recorded as cDNA or gDNA derived from T cells, B-cell-depleted T cells, or PBMCs.

This clone was counted a few times. Profiled with immunoSEQ multiplex PCR; TCRdb holds only in-frame clones, not every one. In the table there are approximately 53,000 clones, 80% to 90% of which are singletons. Germline CDR1 and CDR2: MDHEN and SYDVKM. The CDR3 is 15 residues long. Losses at the gene ends were 3 bases for V and 8 bases for J; bases not matched to a gene: 11. The material sequenced was peripheral blood. The TCR sequence derives from a woman aged 55-69 years with acute or convalescent COVID-19. The genes are TRBV28 and TRBJ1-1, with 8 bases lining up with TRBD1. CDR3 sequence reads: CASSFQQGVRAEAFF. CDR3 DNA sequence: TGTGCCAGCAGTTTTCAACAGGGGGTACGGGCCGAAGCTTTCTTT.